The rows below give T cell receptor beta chains drawn from one sample of a study of lymphopenia after photon versus proton radiotherapy. Profiled with immunoSEQ multiplex PCR; TCRdb holds only in-frame clones, not every one. The sample consists of about 50,000 clones, more than 85% of them appearing once. The source was peripheral blood, collected from a patient treated with photon-based radiotherapy. Source of these receptors: a middle-aged woman with cholangiocarcinoma. Each CDR3 is given with its conserved first and last residue. D genes are given only for firm matches. Clone sizes are given selectively: once, few, many, or a class where the clone is expanded.

j_call d_call cdr3_length clone_size v_call cdr3_aa cdr3_nt
TRBJ2-7 . 12 . TRBV28 CASSSPSYEQYF TGTGCCAGCAGTTCCCCGTCCTACGAGCAGTACTTC
TRBJ1-5 . 11 . TRBV5-1 CASSQNQPQHF TGCGCCAGCAGCCAGAATCAGCCCCAGCATTTT
TRBJ2-1 TRBD2 18 once TRBV10-3 CAISDLRVSGGPYNEQFF TGTGCCATCAGTGACTTGCGGGTCAGCGGGGGCCCTTACAATGAGCAGTTCTTC
TRBJ2-3 TRBD1 15 . TRBV9 CASSLQGAGGDTQYF TGTGCCAGCAGCTTACAGGGGGCCGGGGGAGATACGCAGTATTTT
TRBJ1-1 . 12 once TRBV5-5 CASSRQTTEAFF TGTGCCAGCAGCAGACAGACCACTGAAGCTTTCTTT
TRBJ2-7 . 16 . TRBV28 CASGPGGGGLIYEQYF TGTGCCAGCGGACCCGGGGGAGGGGGTTTAATCTACGAGCAGTACTTC
TRBJ2-3 . 15 . TRBV5-6 CASSFQAEGTDTQYF TGTGCCAGCAGCTTCCAGGCAGAGGGAACAGATACGCAGTATTTT
TRBJ1-6 TRBD1 14 . TRBV15 CATSRSGGNSPLHF TGTGCCACCAGCCGATCAGGGGGTAATTCACCCCTCCACTTT
TRBJ1-2 . 13 . TRBV7-2 CASSTRNSYGYTF TGTGCCAGCAGCACCCGTAATTCCTATGGCTACACCTTC
TRBJ1-4 . 15 . TRBV25-1 CASSDSRRAGEKLFF TGTGCCAGCAGTGATTCAAGACGTGCGGGGGAAAAACTGTTTTTT
TRBJ1-1 TRBD1 15 . TRBV5-4 CASSLAGQGNTEAFF TGTGCCAGCAGCTTGGCTGGACAGGGTAACACTGAAGCTTTCTTT
TRBJ2-1 . 16 . TRBV29-1 CSVERFASEWDNEQFF TGCAGCGTTGAACGGTTCGCTAGCGAATGGGATAATGAGCAGTTCTTC
TRBJ1-5 . 14 . TRBV6-5 CASRPQGIHQPQHF TGTGCCAGCAGGCCCCAGGGTATCCATCAGCCCCAGCATTTT
TRBJ1-5 . 16 . TRBV10-3 CATQGQGTYSNQPQHF TGTGCCACCCAGGGCCAGGGAACCTATAGCAATCAGCCCCAGCATTTT
TRBJ1-2 . 14 . TRBV19 CASSPSRVLGGYTF TGTGCCAGTAGTCCCAGCAGGGTTCTGGGAGGCTACACCTTC
TRBJ1-5 . 15 . TRBV5-6 CASSLAAYSNQPQHF TGTGCCAGCAGCTTGGCCGCTTATAGCAATCAGCCCCAGCATTTT
TRBJ2-1 . 16 . TRBV7-2 CASSSSRSILSNEQFF TGTGCCAGCAGCTCCTCCAGGTCCATCTTGTCCAATGAGCAGTTCTTC
TRBJ1-3 . 16 . TRBV4-3 CASSQEVDASGNTIYF TGCGCCAGCAGCCAAGAGGTGGACGCCTCTGGAAACACCATATATTTT
TRBJ2-2 . 14 once TRBV5-5 CASSLTERTGELFF TGTGCCAGCAGCTTGACAGAGCGGACCGGGGAGCTGTTTTTT
TRBJ1-1 . 14 . TRBV4-3 CASSQDAGQIEAFF TGCGCCAGCAGCCAAGACGCAGGGCAGATTGAAGCTTTCTTT
TRBJ1-1 . 12 . TRBV14 CASSQDPPEAFF TGTGCCAGCAGCCAAGATCCTCCTGAAGCTTTCTTT
TRBJ2-1 TRBD2 16 . TRBV30 CAWGLAGVGSYNEQFF TGTGCCTGGGGACTAGCGGGAGTCGGGTCCTACAATGAGCAGTTCTTC
TRBJ2-1 . 13 . TRBV11-2 CASRVDSYNEQFF TGTGCCAGCAGGGTCGACAGTTACAATGAGCAGTTCTTC
TRBJ2-1 . 14 . TRBV28 CASSRQGSGDEQFF TGTGCCAGCAGTCGGCAGGGATCAGGCGATGAGCAGTTCTTC
TRBJ1-2 . 13 . TRBV6-1 CASTGQRLGGYTF TGTGCCAGCACCGGACAGCGATTGGGAGGCTACACCTTC
TRBJ1-4 . 13 once TRBV19 CASSIADAPSLFF TGTGCCAGTAGTATAGCGGATGCGCCCTCGCTGTTTTTT
TRBJ2-7 TRBD2 12 . TRBV2 CASSGGGHEQYF TGTGCCAGCAGCGGGGGGGGCCACGAGCAGTACTTC
TRBJ2-2 TRBD2 13 . TRBV29-1 CSVVSGGAGELFF TGCAGCGTCGTAAGCGGGGGTGCCGGGGAGCTGTTTTTT
TRBJ1-2 . 14 . TRBV19 CASSIAGAAFGYTF TGTGCCAGTAGTATTGCGGGGGCCGCTTTCGGCTACACCTTC
TRBJ2-1 TRBD1 16 . TRBV5-1 CASSFPQGASYNEQFF TGCGCCAGCAGCTTCCCACAGGGGGCTTCCTACAATGAGCAGTTCTTC
TRBJ1-6 . 12 . TRBV29-1 CSVEATLNSLHF TGCAGCGTTGAGGCCACCCTTAATTCCCTCCACTTT
TRBJ2-5 . 13 . TRBV7-3 CASSKAVQETQYF TGTGCCAGCAGCAAAGCGGTCCAAGAGACCCAGTACTTC
TRBJ1-1 . 14 . TRBV7-9 CASSLLTGRTEAFF TGTGCCAGCAGCTTACTTACAGGCCGCACTGAAGCTTTCTTT
TRBJ1-2 . 12 . TRBV7-9 CASSILVSGHTF TGTGCCAGCAGCATACTGGTGTCGGGGCACACCTTC
TRBJ2-7 . 14 . TRBV5-1 CASSSDGNSYEQYF TGCGCCAGCAGCTCAGACGGGAACTCCTACGAGCAGTACTTC
TRBJ1-2 . 18 once TRBV28 CASSFGSYDRHANYGYTF TGTGCCAGCAGTTTTGGGTCATACGACAGGCATGCTAACTATGGCTACACCTTC
TRBJ2-3 . 14 . TRBV9 CASSVQYRTDTQYF TGTGCCAGCAGTGTCCAGTATCGCACAGATACGCAGTATTTT
TRBJ2-2 TRBD1 14 . TRBV19 CASRTGGSTGELFF TGTGCCAGCAGGACAGGGGGCTCCACCGGGGAGCTGTTTTTT
TRBJ2-5 . 11 . TRBV30 CAWSPKETQYF TGTGCCTGGAGTCCAAAAGAGACCCAGTACTTC
TRBJ2-7 . 15 few TRBV6-5 CASSPRDAPSYEQYF TGTGCCAGCAGTCCCCGGGACGCCCCCTCCTACGAGCAGTACTTC
TRBJ2-7 TRBD1 14 . TRBV18 CASSADRVSYEQYF TGTGCCAGCTCAGCGGACAGGGTGTCCTACGAGCAGTACTTC
TRBJ1-1 . 15 . TRBV4-3 CASSQLGPGTATTFF TGCGCCAGCAGCCAACTGGGCCCCGGGACGGCCACAACTTTCTTT
TRBJ1-1 . 13 . TRBV28 CASSIFRKTEAFF TGTGCCAGCAGTATCTTCAGGAAGACTGAAGCTTTCTTT
TRBJ2-7 TRBD2 15 . TRBV7-8 CASTPVVGTSGQQYF TGTGCCAGCACCCCCGTCGTTGGGACTAGCGGGCAGCAGTACTTC
TRBJ2-3 . 15 . TRBV7-3 CASSLRAGRPDTQYF TGTGCCAGCAGCTTAAGGGCGGGGAGGCCGGATACGCAGTATTTT